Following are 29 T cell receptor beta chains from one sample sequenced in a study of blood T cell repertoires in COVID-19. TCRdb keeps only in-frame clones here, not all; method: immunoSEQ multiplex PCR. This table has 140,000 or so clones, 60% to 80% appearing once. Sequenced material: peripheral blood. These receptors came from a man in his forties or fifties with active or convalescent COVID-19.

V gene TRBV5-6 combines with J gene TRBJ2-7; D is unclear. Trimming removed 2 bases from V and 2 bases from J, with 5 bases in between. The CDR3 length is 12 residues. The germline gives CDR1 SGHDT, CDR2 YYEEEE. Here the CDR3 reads CASSFSTYEQYF. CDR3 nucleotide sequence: TGTGCCAGCAGCTTTTCTACCTACGAGCAGTACTTC.

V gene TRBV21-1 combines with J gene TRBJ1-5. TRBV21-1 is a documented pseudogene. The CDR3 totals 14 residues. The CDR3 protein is CASSKSGINQPQHF. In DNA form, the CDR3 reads TGTGCCAGCAGCAAGAGCGGTATCAATCAGCCCCAGCATTTT.

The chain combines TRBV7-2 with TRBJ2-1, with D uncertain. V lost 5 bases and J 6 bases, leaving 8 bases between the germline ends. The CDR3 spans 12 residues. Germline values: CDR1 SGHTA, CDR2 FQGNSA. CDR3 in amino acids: CASSHPSNEQFF. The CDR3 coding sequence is TGTGCCAGCAGCCACCCGAGCAATGAGCAGTTCTTC.

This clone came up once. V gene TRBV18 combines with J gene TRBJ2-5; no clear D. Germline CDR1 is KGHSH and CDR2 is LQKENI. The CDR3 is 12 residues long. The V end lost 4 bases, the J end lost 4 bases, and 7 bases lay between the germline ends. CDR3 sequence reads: CASSRNIETQYF. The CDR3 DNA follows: TGTGCCAGCTCACGAAACATAGAGACCCAGTACTTC.

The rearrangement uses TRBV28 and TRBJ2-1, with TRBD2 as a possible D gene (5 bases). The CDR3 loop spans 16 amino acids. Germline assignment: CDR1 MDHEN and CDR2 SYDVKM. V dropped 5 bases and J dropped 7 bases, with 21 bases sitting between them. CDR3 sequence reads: CASSVIIMRAGNEQFF. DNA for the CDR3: TGTGCCAGCAGTGTCATTATAATGAGGGCCGGGAATGAGCAGTTCTTC.

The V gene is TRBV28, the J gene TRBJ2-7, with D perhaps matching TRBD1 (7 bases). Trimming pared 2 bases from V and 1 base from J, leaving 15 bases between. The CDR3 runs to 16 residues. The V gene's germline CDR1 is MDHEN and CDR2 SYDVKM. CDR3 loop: CASSLAGQRGSYEQYF. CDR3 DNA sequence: TGTGCCAGCAGTTTAGCGGGACAGCGAGGGTCCTACGAGCAGTACTTC.

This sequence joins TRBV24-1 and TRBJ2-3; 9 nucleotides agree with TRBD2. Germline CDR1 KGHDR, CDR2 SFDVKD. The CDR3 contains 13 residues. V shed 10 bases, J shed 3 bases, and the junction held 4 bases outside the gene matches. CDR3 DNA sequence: TGTGCCACAGGGACTAGCAGGACAGATACGCAGTATTTT. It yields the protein CATGTSRTDTQYF.

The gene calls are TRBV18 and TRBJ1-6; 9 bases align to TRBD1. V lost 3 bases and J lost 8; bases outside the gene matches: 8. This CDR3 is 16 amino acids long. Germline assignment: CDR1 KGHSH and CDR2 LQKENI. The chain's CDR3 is CASSPVTGQGHSPLHF. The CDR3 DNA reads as TGTGCCAGCTCACCGGTGACGGGACAGGGACATTCACCCCTCCACTTT.

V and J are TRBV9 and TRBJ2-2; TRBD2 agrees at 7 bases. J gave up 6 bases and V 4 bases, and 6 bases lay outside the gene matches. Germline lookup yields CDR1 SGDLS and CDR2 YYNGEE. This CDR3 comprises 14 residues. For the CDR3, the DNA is TGTGCCAGCAGCCCCACCGGGGGGTCCGGGGAGCTGTTTTTT. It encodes CASSPTGGSGELFF. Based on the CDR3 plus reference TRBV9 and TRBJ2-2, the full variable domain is DSGVTQTPKHLITATGQRVTLRCSPRSGDLSVYWYQQSLDQGLQFLIQYYNGEERAKGNILERFSAQQFPDLHSELNLSSLELGDSALYFCASSPTGGSGELFFGEGSRLTVL.

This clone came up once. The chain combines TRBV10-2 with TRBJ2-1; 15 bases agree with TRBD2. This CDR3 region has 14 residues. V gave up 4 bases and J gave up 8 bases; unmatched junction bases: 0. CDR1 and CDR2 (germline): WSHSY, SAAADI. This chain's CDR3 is CASSGTSGRDEQFF. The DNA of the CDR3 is TGCGCCAGCAGTGGGACTAGCGGGAGGGATGAGCAGTTCTTC.

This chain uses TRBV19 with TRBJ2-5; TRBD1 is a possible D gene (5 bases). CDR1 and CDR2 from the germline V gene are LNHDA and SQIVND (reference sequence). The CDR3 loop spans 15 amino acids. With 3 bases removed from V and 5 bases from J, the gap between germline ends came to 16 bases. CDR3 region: CASSMNGDAGETQYF. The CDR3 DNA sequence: TGTGCCAGTAGTATGAACGGAGACGCAGGGGAGACCCAGTACTTC. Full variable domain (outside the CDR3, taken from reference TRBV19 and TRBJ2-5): DGGITQSPKYLFRKEGQNVTLSCEQNLNHDAMYWYRQDPGQGLRLIYYSQIVNDFQKGDIAEGYSVSREKKESFPLTVTSAQKNPTAFYLCASSMNGDAGETQYFGPGTRLLVL.

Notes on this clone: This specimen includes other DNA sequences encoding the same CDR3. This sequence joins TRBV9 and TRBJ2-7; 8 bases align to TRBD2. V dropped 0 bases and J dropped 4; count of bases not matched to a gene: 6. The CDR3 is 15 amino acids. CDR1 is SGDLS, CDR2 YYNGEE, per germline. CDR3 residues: CASSVEGTSGYEQYF. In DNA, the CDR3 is TGTGCCAGCAGCGTAGAGGGGACTAGTGGGTACGAGCAGTACTTC.

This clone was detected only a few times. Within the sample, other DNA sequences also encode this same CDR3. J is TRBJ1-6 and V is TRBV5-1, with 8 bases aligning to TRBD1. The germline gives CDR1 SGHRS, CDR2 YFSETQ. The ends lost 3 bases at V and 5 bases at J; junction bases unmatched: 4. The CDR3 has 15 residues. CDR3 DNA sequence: TGCGCCAGCAGCTGGACAGGGACTAATAATTCACCCCTCCACTTT. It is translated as CASSWTGTNNSPLHF.

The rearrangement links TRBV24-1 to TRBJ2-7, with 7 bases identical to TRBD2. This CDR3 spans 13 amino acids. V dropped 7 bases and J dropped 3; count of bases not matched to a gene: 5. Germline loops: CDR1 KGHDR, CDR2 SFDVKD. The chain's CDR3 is CATRASGSYEQYF. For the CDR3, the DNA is TGTGCCACCAGGGCTAGCGGTAGCTACGAGCAGTACTTC.

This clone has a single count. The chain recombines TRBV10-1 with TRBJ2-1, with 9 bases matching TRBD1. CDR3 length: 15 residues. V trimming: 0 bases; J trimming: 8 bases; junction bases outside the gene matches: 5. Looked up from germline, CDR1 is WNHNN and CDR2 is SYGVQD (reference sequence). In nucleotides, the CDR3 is TGCGCCAGCAGTGAGTCCAGGGACAGGGTATATGAGCAGTTCTTC. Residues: CASSESRDRVYEQFF.

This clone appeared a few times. The chain's CDR3 is CASSLTGGGDTGELFF. The CDR3 nucleotides read TGTGCCAGCAGCCTCACCGGAGGAGGGGACACCGGGGAGCTGTTTTTT. The chain links TRBV11-2 to TRBJ2-2; maybe TRBD2 (6 bases). V gave up 5 bases and J gave up 3 bases, with 16 bases separating them. Germline V CDR1 and CDR2: SGHAT, FQNNGV. The CDR3 is 16 amino acids.

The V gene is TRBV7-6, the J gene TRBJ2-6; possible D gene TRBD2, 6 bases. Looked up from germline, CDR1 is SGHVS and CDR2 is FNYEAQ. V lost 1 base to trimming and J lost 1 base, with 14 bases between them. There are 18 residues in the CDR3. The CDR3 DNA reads TGTGCCAGCAGCTTAGAGGAGGGGAGGAGGTCTGGGGCCAACGTCCTGACTTTC. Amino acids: CASSLEEGRRSGANVLTF.

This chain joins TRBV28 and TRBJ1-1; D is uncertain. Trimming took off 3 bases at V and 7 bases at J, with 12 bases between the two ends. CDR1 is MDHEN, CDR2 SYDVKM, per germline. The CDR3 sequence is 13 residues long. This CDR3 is CASSFAGKDEAFF. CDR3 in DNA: TGTGCCAGCAGTTTTGCAGGCAAAGATGAAGCTTTCTTT.

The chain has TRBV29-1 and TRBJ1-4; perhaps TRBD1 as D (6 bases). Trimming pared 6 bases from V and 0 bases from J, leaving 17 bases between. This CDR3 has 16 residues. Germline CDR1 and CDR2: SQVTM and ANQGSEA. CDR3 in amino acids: CSVRTGRSTTNEKLFF. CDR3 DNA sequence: TGCAGCGTCCGTACAGGGAGATCAACAACTAATGAAAAACTGTTTTTT.

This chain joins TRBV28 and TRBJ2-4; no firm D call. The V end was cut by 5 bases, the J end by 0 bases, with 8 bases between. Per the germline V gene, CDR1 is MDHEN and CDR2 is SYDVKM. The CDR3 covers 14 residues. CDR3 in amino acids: CASSGRVAKNIQYF. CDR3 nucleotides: TGTGCCAGCAGTGGGCGTGTAGCCAAAAACATTCAGTACTTC.

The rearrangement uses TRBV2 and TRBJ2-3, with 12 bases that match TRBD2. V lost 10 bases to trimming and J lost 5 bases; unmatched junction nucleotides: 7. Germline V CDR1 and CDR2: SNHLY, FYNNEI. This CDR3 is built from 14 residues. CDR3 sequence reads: CATRGGLAGDTQYF. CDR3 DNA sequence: TGTGCCACCCGGGGGGGACTAGCGGGAGATACGCAGTATTTT.

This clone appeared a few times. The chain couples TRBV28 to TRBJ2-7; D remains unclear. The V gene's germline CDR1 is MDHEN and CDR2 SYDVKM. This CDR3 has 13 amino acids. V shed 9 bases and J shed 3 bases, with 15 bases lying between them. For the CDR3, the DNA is TGTGCCAGTCTCTCTTCCTTTATCTACGAGCAGTACTTC. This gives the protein CASLSSFIYEQYF. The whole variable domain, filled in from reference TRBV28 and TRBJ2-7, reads DVKVTQSSRYLVKRTGEKVFLECVQDMDHENMFWYRQDPGLGLRLIYFSYDVKMKEKGDIPEGYSVSREKKERFSLILESASTNQTSMYLCASLSSFIYEQYFGPGTRLTVT.

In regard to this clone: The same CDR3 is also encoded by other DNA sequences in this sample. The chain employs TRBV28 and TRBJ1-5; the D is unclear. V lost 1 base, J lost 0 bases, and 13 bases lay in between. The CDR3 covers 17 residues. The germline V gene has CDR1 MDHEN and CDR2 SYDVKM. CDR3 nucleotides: TGTGCCAGCAGTTTATCTCTTGGCGGGTATAGCAATCAGCCCCAGCATTTT. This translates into CASSLSLGGYSNQPQHF.

CDR3 nucleotides: TGTGCCAGCAGTGAAACCACCCGGGCGGGAAGAACAGATACGCAGTATTTT. Protein: CASSETTRAGRTDTQYF. This chain links TRBV6-1 with TRBJ2-3; D may be TRBD2 (6 bases). The CDR3 is 17 residues long. CDR1 and CDR2 from the germline V gene are MNHNS and SASEGT. The V end lost 2 bases, the J end lost 3 bases, and 18 bases lay between the germline ends.

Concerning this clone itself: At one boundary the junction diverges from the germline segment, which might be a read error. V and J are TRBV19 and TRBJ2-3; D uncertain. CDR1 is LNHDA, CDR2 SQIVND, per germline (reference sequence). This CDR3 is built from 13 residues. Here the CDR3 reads CASSIPQTHRFSF. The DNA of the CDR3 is TGTGCCAGTAGTATTCCTCAAACCCACCGTTTTAGCTTT.

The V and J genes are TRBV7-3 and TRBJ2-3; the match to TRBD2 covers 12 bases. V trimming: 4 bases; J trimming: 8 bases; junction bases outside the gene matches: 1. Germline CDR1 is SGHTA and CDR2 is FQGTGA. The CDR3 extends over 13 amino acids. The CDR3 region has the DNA TGTGCCAGCAGCTCTAGCGGGAGGGGTACGCAGTATTTT. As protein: CASSSSGRGTQYF.

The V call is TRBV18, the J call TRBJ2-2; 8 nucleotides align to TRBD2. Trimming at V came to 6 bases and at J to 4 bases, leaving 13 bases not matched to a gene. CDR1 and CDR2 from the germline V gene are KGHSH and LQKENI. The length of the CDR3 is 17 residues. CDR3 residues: CASSPGSGTTITGELFF. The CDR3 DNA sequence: TGTGCCAGCTCCCCGGGTAGCGGGACAACAATCACCGGGGAGCTGTTTTTT.

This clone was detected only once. The DNA of the CDR3 is TGTGCCAGCAGCGTACACCCAGGCACCGGGGAGCTGTTTTTT. This codes for CASSVHPGTGELFF. V and J are TRBV9 and TRBJ2-2; D gene uncertain. The CDR3 loop spans 14 amino acids. Germline V lookup: CDR1 SGDLS, CDR2 YYNGEE. V lost 1 base to trimming and J lost 4 bases, with 8 bases between them.

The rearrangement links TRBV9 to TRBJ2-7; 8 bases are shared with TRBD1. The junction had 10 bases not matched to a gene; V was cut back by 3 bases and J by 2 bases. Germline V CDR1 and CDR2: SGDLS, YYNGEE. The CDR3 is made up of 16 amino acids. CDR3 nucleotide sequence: TGTGCCAGCAGCGCCCCGTACTCGACAGGGGCCTACGAGCAGTACTTC. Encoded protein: CASSAPYSTGAYEQYF.